These T cell receptor beta chains were read from a single sample in a study of blood T cell repertoires in COVID-19. Here immunoSEQ multiplex PCR was the method, and the copy in TCRdb shows in-frame clones only, minus some. The repertoire holds about 190,000 clones, with approximately 84% as singletons. The sequencing sample was made of peripheral blood. The receptors here all came from a woman between 65 and 79 years old with active or convalescent COVID-19. CDR3s include the opening cysteine and the closing phenylalanine or tryptophan. A D gene is named only where the DNA matches it firmly.

>-|TRBJ1-4|TRBV10-1
CASSEAGVNEKLFF
>TRBD2|TRBJ2-1|TRBV25-1
CASEPGTNIGHEQFF
>-|TRBJ1-2|TRBV19
CASSGPGTTFGYTF
>TRBD1|TRBJ2-1|TRBV5-6
CASSFRQGAINEQFF
>-|TRBJ2-6|TRBV15
CATSRHTSGANVLTF
>TRBD1|TRBJ1-5|TRBV15
CATSRGGQGGNQPQHF
>-|TRBJ1-2|TRBV28
CASYFQGSYGYTF
>-|TRBJ2-7|TRBV7-9
CASSLAGQRYEQYF
>TRBD1|TRBJ2-7|TRBV6-5
CASNPYLQGAYEQYF
>-|TRBJ1-6|TRBV6-5
CASTRGIWNSPLHF
>-|TRBJ1-1|TRBV12-3/TRBV12-4
CASSYGEETEAFF
>-|TRBJ2-3|TRBV9
CASSFRQQDTQYF
>-|TRBJ1-2|TRBV2
CASNRYHMGYTF
>TRBD2|TRBJ2-3|TRBV9
CASSVDSGSWTDTQYF
>TRBD1|TRBJ1-1|TRBV30
CAWSTTSPTGLTEAFF
>TRBD2|TRBJ2-1|TRBV3-1/TRBV3-2
CASSQGLAFYNEQFF
>TRBD1|TRBJ1-2|TRBV5-1
CASRPGTANYGYTF
>TRBD2|TRBJ2-1|TRBV7-9
CASSSGLAGEDNEQFF
>-|TRBJ1-1|TRBV6-5
CASSRFDRNTEAFF
>-|TRBJ2-7|TRBV21-1
CASSPWTSCCYEQYF
>-|TRBJ2-2|TRBV6-2/TRBV6-3
CASSYLWGIGELFF
>TRBD2|TRBJ2-7|TRBV10-3
CAISEEPLLAGGAYEQYF
>-|TRBJ1-4|TRBV4-1
CASSQWRGGANEKLFF
>-|TRBJ1-2|TRBV28
CASSPRRGYTF
>-|TRBJ2-2|TRBV6-2/TRBV6-3
CASSLRPTGDGELFF
>TRBD2|TRBJ2-7|TRBV4-1
CASSQAPGRGGSYEQYF
>-|TRBJ2-6|TRBV5-1
CASSSMSSGANVLTF
>TRBD1|TRBJ1-2|TRBV27
CASSFLTGTGDYGYTF
>TRBD2|TRBJ2-1|TRBV19
CASSIGLAGGQNEQFF
>-|TRBJ1-3|TRBV29-1
CSVPPGGIILFSSGNTIYF
>TRBD1|TRBJ2-7|TRBV6-6
CASRSLLQGDEQYF
>-|TRBJ2-7|TRBV24-1
CATSDSGLFSYEQYF
>TRBD2|TRBJ2-1|TRBV7-2
CASSLVGLAGGGNEQFF
>-|TRBJ2-7|TRBV3-1/TRBV3-2
CASSQDLPGLAYEQYF
>TRBD1|TRBJ2-7|TRBV30
CAYRDRGAYEQYF
>-|TRBJ2-5|TRBV10-3
CAISEPGAGETQYF
>TRBD1|TRBJ1-1|TRBV18
CASSPNRGVNTEAFF
>-|TRBJ2-4|TRBV28
CASTPAGMSNIQYF
>-|TRBJ2-7|TRBV5-1
CASSLEDTYEQYF
>-|TRBJ1-5|TRBV28
CASSSGHYSNQPQHF
>TRBD1|TRBJ1-4|TRBV12-3/TRBV12-4
CASSPDRGEKLFF
>-|TRBJ1-1|TRBV19
CASSIDASRIEAFF
>TRBD2|TRBJ2-2|TRBV5-1
CASSTGLAGVTGELFF
>TRBD2|TRBJ2-1|TRBV10-1
CASSDPGLDNEQFF
>-|TRBJ1-1|TRBV12-3/TRBV12-4
CASTQRRGTEAFF
>TRBD2|TRBJ2-5|TRBV4-1
CASSQGASGFTLETQYF
>TRBD2|TRBJ2-1|TRBV9
CASSVGGSGRAEGEQFF
>TRBD2|TRBJ2-4|TRBV20-1
CSASRLAAGNIQYF
>-|TRBJ1-1|TRBV24-1
CATSDKYRAQAFF
>TRBD1|TRBJ1-6|TRBV6-5
CASSFRLTGNNSPLHF
>TRBD1|TRBJ2-1|TRBV14
CASSPRTGGAHNEQFF
>-|TRBJ2-3|TRBV4-1
CASSQEIRSTDTQYF
>-|TRBJ2-2|TRBV4-2
CASSRRLGSFANTGELFF
>-|TRBJ1-4|TRBV5-5
CASSLPTGHYEKLFF
>TRBD2|TRBJ2-2|TRBV7-2
CASSTGTSGANTGELFF
>-|TRBJ2-7|TRBV19
CASSTGQSYEQYF
>-|TRBJ2-2|TRBV2
CASSDRADPPGELFF